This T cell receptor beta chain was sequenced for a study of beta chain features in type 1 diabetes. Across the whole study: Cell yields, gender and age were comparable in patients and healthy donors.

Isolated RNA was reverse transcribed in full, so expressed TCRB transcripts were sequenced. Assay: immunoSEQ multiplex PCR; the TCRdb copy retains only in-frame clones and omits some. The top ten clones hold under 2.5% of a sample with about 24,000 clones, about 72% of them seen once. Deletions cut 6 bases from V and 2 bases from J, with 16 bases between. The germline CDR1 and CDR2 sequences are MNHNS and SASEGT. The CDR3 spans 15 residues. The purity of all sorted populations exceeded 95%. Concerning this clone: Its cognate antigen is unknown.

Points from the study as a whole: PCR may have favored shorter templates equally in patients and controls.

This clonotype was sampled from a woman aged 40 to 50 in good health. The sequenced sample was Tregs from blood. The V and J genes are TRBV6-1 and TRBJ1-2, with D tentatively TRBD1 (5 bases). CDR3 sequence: CASRLSQGQNYGYTF. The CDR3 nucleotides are TGTGCCAGCAGACTCTCCCAGGGTCAGAACTATGGCTACACCTTC.